What follows are 8 T cell receptor beta chains derived from one specimen sequenced in a study of T cell responses to AZD1222 COVID-19 vaccine. TCRdb keeps only in-frame clones here, not all; method: immunoSEQ multiplex PCR. The table lists over 95,000 clones, roughly 90% of them singletons. The sequencing here drew on peripheral blood, taken on day 0 of AZD1222 vaccination. All receptors come from an adult in good health.

The chain has TRBV9 and TRBJ1-1, with D uncertain. V lost 0 bases and J 4 bases, leaving 10 bases between the germline ends. The germline V gene has CDR1 SGDLS and CDR2 YYNGEE. The CDR3 covers 14 residues. The CDR3 coding sequence is TGTGCCAGCAGCGTAGTCGGGGAAGGCACTGAAGCTTTCTTT. Protein: CASSVVGEGTEAFF.

J is TRBJ2-5 and V is TRBV7-3; 11 positions agree with TRBD2. The ends lost 2 bases at V and 1 base at J; junction bases unmatched: 0. In germline, CDR1 is SGHTA, CDR2 FQGTGA. This CDR3 contains 15 residues. CDR3 bases: TGTGCCAGCAGCTTAGGACTAGCGGGCCAAGAGACCCAGTACTTC. Translating gives CASSLGLAGQETQYF.

The chain has TRBV5-6 and TRBJ1-2; 7 positions agree with TRBD1. This CDR3 spans 14 amino acids. Germline values: CDR1 SGHDT, CDR2 YYEEEE. Trimming took 2 bases from V and 8 from J; bases not matched to a gene: 9. The CDR3, as DNA: TGTGCCAGCAGCTTCCGGGACAGAGCCCTGGGCTACACCTTC. It specifies CASSFRDRALGYTF.

The rearrangement joins TRBV30 to TRBJ1-2; perhaps TRBD1 as D (6 bases). Looked up from germline, CDR1 is GTSNPN and CDR2 is SVGIG (reference sequence). Trimming stripped 3 bases from V and 6 bases from J, with 20 bases between. CDR3 length: 15 amino acids. This CDR3 is CAWRAGHSPENGYTF. The CDR3 DNA sequence: TGTGCCTGGAGGGCGGGACACTCGCCCGAAAATGGCTACACCTTC.

This chain uses TRBV28 with TRBJ1-1; TRBD1 matches at 9 bases. V trimming: 6 bases; J trimming: 5 bases; junction bases outside the gene matches: 13. There are 16 residues in the CDR3. The germline V gene encodes CDR1 MDHEN and CDR2 SYDVKM. CDR3 in amino acids: CASREASQGASTEAFF. The CDR3 DNA is TGTGCCAGCAGGGAAGCTTCACAGGGGGCTAGTACTGAAGCTTTCTTT. The full variable domain, in which reference TRBV28 and TRBJ1-1 provide the parts outside the CDR3, is DVKVTQSSRYLVKRTGEKVFLECVQDMDHENMFWYRQDPGLGLRLIYFSYDVKMKEKGDIPEGYSVSREKKERFSLILESASTNQTSMYLCASREASQGASTEAFFGQGTRLTVV.

The genes are TRBV28 and TRBJ2-4; a possible D gene is TRBD2 (5 bases). Trimming shortened V by 6 bases and J by 6 bases, and 9 bases separated the two germline ends. Germline V CDR1 and CDR2: MDHEN, SYDVKM. The CDR3 is 12 amino acids. The CDR3 DNA reads as TGTGCCAGCAGAGACCTAGCAAACATTCAGTACTTC. This encodes CASRDLANIQYF. The entire variable domain, with the rest obtained from reference TRBV28 and TRBJ2-4, is as follows: DVKVTQSSRYLVKRTGEKVFLECVQDMDHENMFWYRQDPGLGLRLIYFSYDVKMKEKGDIPEGYSVSREKKERFSLILESASTNQTSMYLCASRDLANIQYFGAGTRLSVL.

V gene TRBV7-6 combines with J gene TRBJ2-7; 11 nucleotides match TRBD2. V trimming: 3 bases; J trimming: 4 bases; junction bases outside the gene matches: 8. The CDR3 sequence is 16 residues long. Germline values: CDR1 SGHVS, CDR2 FNYEAQ. DNA for the CDR3: TGTGCCAGCAGCTTGAATAGCGGGGGGGAATCTTACGAGCAGTACTTC. Its translation is CASSLNSGGESYEQYF.

This clone was seen only once. J is TRBJ2-5 and V is TRBV30; tentatively, D is TRBD1 or TRBD2 (5 bases each). V shed 7 bases and J shed 1 base, with 13 bases lying between them. The CDR3 extends over 13 amino acids. Germline V gives CDR1 GTSNPN, CDR2 SVGIG (reference sequence). The CDR3 protein is CAFMGRLQETQYF. DNA of the CDR3: TGTGCCTTTATGGGACGGCTCCAAGAGACCCAGTACTTC.